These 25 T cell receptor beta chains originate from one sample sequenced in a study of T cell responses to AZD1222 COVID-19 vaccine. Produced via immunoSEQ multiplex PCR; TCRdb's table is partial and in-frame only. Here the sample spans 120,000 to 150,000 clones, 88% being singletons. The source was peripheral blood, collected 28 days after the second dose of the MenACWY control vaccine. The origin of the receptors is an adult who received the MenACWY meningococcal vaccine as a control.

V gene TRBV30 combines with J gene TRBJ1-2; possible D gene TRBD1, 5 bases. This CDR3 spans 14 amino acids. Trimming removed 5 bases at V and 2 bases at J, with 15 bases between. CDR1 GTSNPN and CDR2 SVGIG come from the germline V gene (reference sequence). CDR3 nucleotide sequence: TGTGCCTGGGTTGTGGGGGGTCGAAACTATGGCTACACCTTC. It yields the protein CAWVVGGRNYGYTF.

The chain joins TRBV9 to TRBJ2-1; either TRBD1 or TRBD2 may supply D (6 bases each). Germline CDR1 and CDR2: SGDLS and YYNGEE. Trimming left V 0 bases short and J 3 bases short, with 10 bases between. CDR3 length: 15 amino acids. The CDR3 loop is CASSVVGGSYNEQFF. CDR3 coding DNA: TGTGCCAGCAGCGTAGTAGGGGGGAGCTACAATGAGCAGTTCTTC.

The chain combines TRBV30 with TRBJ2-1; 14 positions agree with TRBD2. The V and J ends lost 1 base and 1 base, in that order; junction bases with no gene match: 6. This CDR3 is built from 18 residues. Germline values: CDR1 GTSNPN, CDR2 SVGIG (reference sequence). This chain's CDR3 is CAWSAGTSGSRSYNEQFF. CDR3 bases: TGTGCCTGGAGTGCAGGGACTAGCGGGAGTCGGTCCTACAATGAGCAGTTCTTC.

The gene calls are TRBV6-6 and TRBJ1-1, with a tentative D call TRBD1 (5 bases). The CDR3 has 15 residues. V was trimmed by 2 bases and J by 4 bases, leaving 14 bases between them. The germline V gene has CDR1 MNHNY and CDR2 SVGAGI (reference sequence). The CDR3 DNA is TGTGCCAGCAGTTACGAGGCCGGGGACGGCACTGAAGCTTTCTTT. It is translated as CASSYEAGDGTEAFF.

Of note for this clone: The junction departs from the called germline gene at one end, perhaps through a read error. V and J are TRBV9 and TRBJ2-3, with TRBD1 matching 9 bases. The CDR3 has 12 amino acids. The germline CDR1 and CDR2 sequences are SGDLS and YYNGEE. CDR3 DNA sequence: TGTGCCAGCAGCGTAGATAGGGACAGGGTAATTTTT. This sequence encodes CASSVDRDRVIF.

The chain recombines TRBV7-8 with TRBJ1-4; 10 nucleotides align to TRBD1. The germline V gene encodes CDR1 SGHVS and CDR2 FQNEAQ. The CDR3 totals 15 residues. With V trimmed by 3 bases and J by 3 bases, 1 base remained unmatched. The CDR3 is CASSLGQGPNEKLFF. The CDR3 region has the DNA TGTGCCAGCAGCTTGGGACAGGGGCCTAATGAAAAACTGTTTTTT. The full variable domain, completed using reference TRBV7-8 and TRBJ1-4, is GAGVSQSPRYKVAKRGQDVALRCDPISGHVSLFWYQQALGQGPEFLTYFQNEAQLDKSGLPSDRFFAERPEGSVSTLKIQRTQQEDSAVYLCASSLGQGPNEKLFFGSGTQLSVL.

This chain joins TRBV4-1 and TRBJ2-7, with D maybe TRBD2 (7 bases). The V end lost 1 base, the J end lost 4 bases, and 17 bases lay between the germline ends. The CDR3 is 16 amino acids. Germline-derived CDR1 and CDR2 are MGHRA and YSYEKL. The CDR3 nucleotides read TGCGCCAGCAGCCAAGCTAGCGGCAGGGGAGTTTACGAGCAGTACTTC. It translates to CASSQASGRGVYEQYF.

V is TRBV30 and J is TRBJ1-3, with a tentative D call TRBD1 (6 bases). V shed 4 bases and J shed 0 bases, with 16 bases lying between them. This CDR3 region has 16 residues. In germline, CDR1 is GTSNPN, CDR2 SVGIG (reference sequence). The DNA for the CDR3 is TGTGCCTGGAAGCGAACAGGGCGATTCTCTGGAAACACCATATATTTT. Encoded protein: CAWKRTGRFSGNTIYF.

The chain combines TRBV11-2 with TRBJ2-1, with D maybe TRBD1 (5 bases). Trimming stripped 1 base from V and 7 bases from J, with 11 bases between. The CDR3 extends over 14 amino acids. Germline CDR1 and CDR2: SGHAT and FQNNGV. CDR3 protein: CASSLVIGANEQFF. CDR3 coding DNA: TGTGCCAGCAGCTTAGTCATTGGGGCAAATGAGCAGTTCTTC.

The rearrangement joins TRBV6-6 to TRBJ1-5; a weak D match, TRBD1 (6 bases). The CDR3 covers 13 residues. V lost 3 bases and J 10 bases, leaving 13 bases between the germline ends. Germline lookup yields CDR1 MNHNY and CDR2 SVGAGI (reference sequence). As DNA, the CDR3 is TGTGCCAGCAGTTATTCAAACAGGGACCCCCAGCATTTT. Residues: CASSYSNRDPQHF.

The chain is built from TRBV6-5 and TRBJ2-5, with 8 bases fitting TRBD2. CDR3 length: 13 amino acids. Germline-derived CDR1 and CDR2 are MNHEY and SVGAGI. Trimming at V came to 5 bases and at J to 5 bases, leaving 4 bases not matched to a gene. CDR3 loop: CASSPTGGETQYF. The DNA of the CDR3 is TGTGCCAGCAGTCCTACGGGAGGGGAGACCCAGTACTTC.

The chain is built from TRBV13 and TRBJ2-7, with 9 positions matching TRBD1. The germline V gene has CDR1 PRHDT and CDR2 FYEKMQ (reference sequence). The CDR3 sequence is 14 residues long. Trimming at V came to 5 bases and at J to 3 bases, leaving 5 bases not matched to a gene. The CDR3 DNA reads TGTGCCAGCAGCCCCGGACAGGGGCACTACGAGCAGTACTTC. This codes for CASSPGQGHYEQYF.

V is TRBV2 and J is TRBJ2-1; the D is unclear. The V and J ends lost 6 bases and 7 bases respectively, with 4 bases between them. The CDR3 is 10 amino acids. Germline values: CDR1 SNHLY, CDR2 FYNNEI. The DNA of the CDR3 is TGTGCCAGCAGGATGAATGAGCAGTTCTTC. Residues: CASRMNEQFF.

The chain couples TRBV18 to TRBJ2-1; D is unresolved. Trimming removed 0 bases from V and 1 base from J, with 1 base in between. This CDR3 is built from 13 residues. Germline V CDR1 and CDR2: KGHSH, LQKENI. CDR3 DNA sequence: TGTGCCAGCTCACCACCTTCCTACAATGAGCAGTTCTTC. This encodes CASSPPSYNEQFF.

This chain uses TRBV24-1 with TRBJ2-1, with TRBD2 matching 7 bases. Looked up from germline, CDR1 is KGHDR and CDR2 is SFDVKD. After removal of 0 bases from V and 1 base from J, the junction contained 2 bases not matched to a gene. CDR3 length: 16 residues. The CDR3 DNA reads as TGTGCCACCAGTGATTTGCGGGGAGGGTCCTACAATGAGCAGTTCTTC. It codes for CATSDLRGGSYNEQFF.

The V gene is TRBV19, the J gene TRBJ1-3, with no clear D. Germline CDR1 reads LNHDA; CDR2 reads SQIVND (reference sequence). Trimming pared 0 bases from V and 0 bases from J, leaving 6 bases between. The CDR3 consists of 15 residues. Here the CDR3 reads CASSIDKGSGNTIYF. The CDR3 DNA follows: TGTGCCAGTAGTATAGACAAGGGCTCTGGAAACACCATATATTTT.

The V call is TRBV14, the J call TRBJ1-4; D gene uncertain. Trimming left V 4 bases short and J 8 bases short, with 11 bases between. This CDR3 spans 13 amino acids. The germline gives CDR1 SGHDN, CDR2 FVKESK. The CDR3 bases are TGTGCCAGCAGCCCACGAATGACGGAAAAACTGTTTTTT. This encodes CASSPRMTEKLFF. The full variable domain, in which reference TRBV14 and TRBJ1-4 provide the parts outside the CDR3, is EAGVTQFPSHSVIEKGQTVTLRCDPISGHDNLYWYRRVMGKEIKFLLHFVKESKQDESGMPNNRFLAERTGGTYSTLKVQPAELEDSGVYFCASSPRMTEKLFFGSGTQLSVL.

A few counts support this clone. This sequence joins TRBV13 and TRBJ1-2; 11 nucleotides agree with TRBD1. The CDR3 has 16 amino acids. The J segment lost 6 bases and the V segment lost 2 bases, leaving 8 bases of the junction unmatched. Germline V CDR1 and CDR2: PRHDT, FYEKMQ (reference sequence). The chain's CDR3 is CASSLMRRDRGDGYTF. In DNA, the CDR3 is TGTGCCAGCAGCTTAATGCGTCGGGACAGGGGGGATGGCTACACCTTC.

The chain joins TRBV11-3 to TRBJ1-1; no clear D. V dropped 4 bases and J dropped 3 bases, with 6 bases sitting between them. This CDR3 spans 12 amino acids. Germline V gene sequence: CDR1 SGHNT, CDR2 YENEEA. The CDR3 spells CASSSTYTEAFF. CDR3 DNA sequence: TGTGCCAGCAGCTCGACTTACACTGAAGCTTTCTTT. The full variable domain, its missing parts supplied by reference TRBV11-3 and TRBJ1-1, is EAGVVQSPRYKIIEKKQPVAFWCNPISGHNTLYWYLQNLGQGPELLIRYENEEAVDDSQLPKDRFSAERLKGVDSTLKIQPAELGDSAVYLCASSSTYTEAFFGQGTRLTVV.

This CDR3 is CASSYSGTSGYTF. The CDR3 DNA reads as TGTGCCAGCAGTTACTCCGGCACGTCTGGCTACACCTTC. V usage is TRBV6-6 and J usage is TRBJ1-2; D gene uncertain. CDR1 and CDR2 (germline): MNHNY, SVGAGI (reference sequence). Trimming stripped 0 bases from V and 7 bases from J, with 9 bases between. CDR3 length: 13 amino acids.

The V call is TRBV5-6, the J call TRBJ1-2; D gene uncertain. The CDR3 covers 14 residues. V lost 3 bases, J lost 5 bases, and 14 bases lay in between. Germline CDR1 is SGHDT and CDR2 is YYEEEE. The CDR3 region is CASSSKSAEYGYTF. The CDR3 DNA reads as TGTGCCAGCAGCTCAAAATCAGCTGAGTATGGCTACACCTTC. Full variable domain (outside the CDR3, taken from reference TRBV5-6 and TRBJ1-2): DAGVTQSPTHLIKTRGQQVTLRCSPKSGHDTVSWYQQALGQGPQFIFQYYEEEERQRGNFPDRFSGHQFPNYSSELNVNALLLGDSALYLCASSSKSAEYGYTFGSGTRLTVV.

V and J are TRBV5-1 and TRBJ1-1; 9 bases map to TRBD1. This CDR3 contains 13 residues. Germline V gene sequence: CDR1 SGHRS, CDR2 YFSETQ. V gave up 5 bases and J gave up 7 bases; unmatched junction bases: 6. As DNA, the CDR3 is TGCGCCAGCAGATCTCCGGGACAGGGTGAAGCTTTCTTT. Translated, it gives CASRSPGQGEAFF.

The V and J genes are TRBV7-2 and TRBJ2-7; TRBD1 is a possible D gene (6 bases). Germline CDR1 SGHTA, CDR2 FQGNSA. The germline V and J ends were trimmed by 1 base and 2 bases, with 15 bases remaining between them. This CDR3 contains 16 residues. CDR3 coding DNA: TGTGCCAGCAGCTTAGGGGGGCCTACTAGTACCTACGAGCAGTACTTC. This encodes CASSLGGPTSTYEQYF.

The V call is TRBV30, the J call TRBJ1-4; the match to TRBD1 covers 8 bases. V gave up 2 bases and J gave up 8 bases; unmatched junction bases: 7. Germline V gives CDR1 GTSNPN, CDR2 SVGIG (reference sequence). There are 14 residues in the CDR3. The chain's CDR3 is CAWSSRQGWEKLFF. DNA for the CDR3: TGTGCCTGGAGTTCCCGACAGGGGTGGGAAAAACTGTTTTTT.

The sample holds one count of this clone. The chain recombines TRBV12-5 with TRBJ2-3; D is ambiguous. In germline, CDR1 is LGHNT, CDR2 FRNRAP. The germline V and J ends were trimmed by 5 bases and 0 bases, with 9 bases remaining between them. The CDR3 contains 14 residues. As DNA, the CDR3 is TGTGCTAGTGGTCTAGGTACTAGCACAGATACGCAGTATTTT. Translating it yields CASGLGTSTDTQYF. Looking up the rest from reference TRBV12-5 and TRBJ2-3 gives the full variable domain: DARVTQTPRHKVTEMGQEVTMRCQPILGHNTVFWYRQTMMQGLELLAYFRNRAPLDDSGMPKDRFSAEMPDATLATLKIQPSEPRDSAVYFCASGLGTSTDTQYFGPGTRLTVL.